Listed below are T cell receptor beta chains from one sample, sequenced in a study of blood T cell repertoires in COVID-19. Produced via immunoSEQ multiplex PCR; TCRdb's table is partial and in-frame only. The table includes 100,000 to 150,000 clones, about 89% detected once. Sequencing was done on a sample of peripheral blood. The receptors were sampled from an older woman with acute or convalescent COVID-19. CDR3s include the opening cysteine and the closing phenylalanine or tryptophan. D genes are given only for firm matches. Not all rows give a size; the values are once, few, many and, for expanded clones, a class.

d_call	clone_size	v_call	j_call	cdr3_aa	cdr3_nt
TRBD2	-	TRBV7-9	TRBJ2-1	CASSPLAGANNEQFF	TGTGCCAGCAGCCCTCTAGCGGGAGCAAACAATGAGCAGTTCTTC
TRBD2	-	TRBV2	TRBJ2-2	CASSEGRGAGELFF	TGTGCCAGCAGTGAAGGACGGGGGGCCGGGGAGCTGTTTTTT
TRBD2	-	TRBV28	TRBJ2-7	CASSLAGSYEQYF	TGTGCCAGCAGCCTAGCGGGCTCCTACGAGCAGTACTTC
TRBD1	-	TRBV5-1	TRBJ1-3	CASRQGSSGNTIYF	TGCGCCAGTCGACAGGGCAGCTCTGGAAACACCATATATTTT
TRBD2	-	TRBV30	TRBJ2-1	CAWTQGLAGGHEQFF	TGTGCCTGGACCCAAGGACTAGCGGGAGGGCATGAGCAGTTCTTC
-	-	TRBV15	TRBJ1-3	CATSRDRAGAGNTIYF	TGTGCCACCAGCAGAGATCGGGCAGGGGCTGGAAACACCATATATTTT
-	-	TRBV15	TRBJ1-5	CATSRDTSSNQPQHF	TGTGCCACCAGCCGGGACACCTCTAGCAATCAGCCCCAGCATTTT
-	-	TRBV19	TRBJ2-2	CASSFLTGELFF	TGTGCCAGTAGTTTCCTCACCGGGGAGCTGTTTTTT
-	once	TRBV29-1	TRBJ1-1	CSVEAALISTEAFF	TGCAGCGTTGAGGCGGCCCTCATTTCCACTGAAGCTTTCTTT
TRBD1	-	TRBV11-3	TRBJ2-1	CASSRWTGVSEQFF	TGTGCCAGCAGCAGATGGACAGGGGTGAGTGAGCAGTTCTTC
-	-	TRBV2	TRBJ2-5	CASKILVTNQETQYF	TGTGCCAGCAAGATCCTAGTTACTAACCAAGAGACCCAGTACTTC
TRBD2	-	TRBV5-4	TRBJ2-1	CASSGGLAGGLQGNEQFF	TGTGCCAGCAGCGGCGGACTAGCGGGAGGTCTTCAAGGGAATGAGCAGTTCTTC
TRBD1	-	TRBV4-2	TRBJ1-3	CASSQDPLTGDGNTIYF	TGTGCCAGCAGCCAAGATCCTTTAACAGGGGATGGAAACACCATATATTTT
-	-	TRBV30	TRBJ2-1	CAWSITRWEQFF	TGTGCCTGGAGTATCACTAGATGGGAGCAGTTCTTC
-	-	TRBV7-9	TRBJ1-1	CASSPDAGETEAFF	TGTGCCAGCAGCCCCGACGCAGGTGAGACTGAAGCTTTCTTT
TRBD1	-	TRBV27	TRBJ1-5	CASSLSNRGSNQPQHF	TGTGCCAGCAGTTTATCAAACAGGGGGAGCAATCAGCCCCAGCATTTT
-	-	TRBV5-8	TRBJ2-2	CASRPVGVVTGELFF	TGTGCCAGCCGTCCGGTCGGGGTAGTCACCGGGGAGCTGTTTTTT
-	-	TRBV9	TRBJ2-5	CASSVPGVGETQYF	TGTGCCAGCAGCGTACCGGGAGTGGGGGAGACCCAGTACTTC
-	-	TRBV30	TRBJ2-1	CAWSVRATTPFNEQFF	TGTGCCTGGAGTGTACGTGCGACTACCCCCTTCAATGAGCAGTTCTTC
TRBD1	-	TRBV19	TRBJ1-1	CASSAETGAEAFF	TGTGCCAGTAGTGCAGAGACAGGGGCTGAAGCTTTCTTT
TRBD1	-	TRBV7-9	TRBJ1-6	CASSQTGRHSPLHF	TGTGCCAGCAGCCAGACAGGGCGTCACTCACCCCTCCACTTT
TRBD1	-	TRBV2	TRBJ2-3	CASSEEGRGQDTQYF	TGTGCCAGCAGTGAAGAAGGCAGGGGGCAAGATACGCAGTATTTT
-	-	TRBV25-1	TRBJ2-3	CASSREASTDTQYF	TGTGCCAGCTCCCGGGAAGCCAGCACAGATACGCAGTATTTT
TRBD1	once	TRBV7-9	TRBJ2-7	CASSWTGGEQYF	TGTGCCAGCAGCTGGACAGGGGGGGAGCAGTACTTC
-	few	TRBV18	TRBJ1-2	CASSPGGGANYGYTF	TGTGCCAGCTCACCGGGAGGGGGAGCTAACTATGGCTACACCTTC
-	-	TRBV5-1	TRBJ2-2	CASRGQPVTGELFF	TGCGCCAGCAGAGGACAACCGGTCACCGGGGAGCTGTTTTTT
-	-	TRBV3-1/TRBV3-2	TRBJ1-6	CASSHGLPNSPLHF	TGTGCCAGCAGCCACGGACTCCCTAATTCACCCCTCCACTTT
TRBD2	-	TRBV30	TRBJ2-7	CAWSVGGSLNEQYF	TGTGCCTGGAGTGTGGGCGGGAGTCTGAACGAGCAGTACTTC
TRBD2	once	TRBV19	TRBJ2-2	CASSIGLAARDTGELFF	TGTGCCAGTAGTATTGGACTAGCGGCCCGGGACACCGGGGAGCTGTTTTTT
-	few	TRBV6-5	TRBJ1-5	CASRGAGNQPQHF	TGTGCCAGCAGGGGGGCAGGGAATCAGCCCCAGCATTTT
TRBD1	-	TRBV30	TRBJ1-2	CAWSVGPAGGFYGYTF	TGTGCCTGGAGTGTGGGCCCCGCAGGGGGCTTCTATGGCTACACCTTC
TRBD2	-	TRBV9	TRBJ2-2	CASSVAAGGRTGELFF	TGTGCCAGCAGCGTAGCTGCGGGGGGTCGCACCGGGGAGCTGTTTTTT
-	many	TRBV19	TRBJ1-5	CASSPGGSNQPQHF	TGTGCCAGTAGCCCGGGGGGTAGCAATCAGCCCCAGCATTTT
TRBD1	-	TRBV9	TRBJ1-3	CASSARGDRVDTIYF	TGTGCCAGCAGCGCCAGAGGTGACAGGGTGGACACCATATATTTT
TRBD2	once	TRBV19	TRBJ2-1	CASSIDPSGRAGQFF	TGTGCCAGTAGTATAGATCCCAGCGGGAGGGCCGGGCAGTTCTTC
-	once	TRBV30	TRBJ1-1	CASARGVGNTEAFF	TGTGCCTCCGCAAGGGGCGTAGGGAACACTGAAGCTTTCTTT
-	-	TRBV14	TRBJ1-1	CASGRGASTEAFF	TGTGCCAGCGGGAGGGGCGCGAGCACTGAAGCTTTCTTT
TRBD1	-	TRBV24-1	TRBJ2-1	CATSDRQGRYKDEQFF	TGTGCCACCAGTGATAGACAGGGAAGATATAAGGATGAGCAGTTCTTC
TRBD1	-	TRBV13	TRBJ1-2	CASSFTTGEDGYTF	TGTGCCAGCAGCTTCACGACAGGGGAGGATGGCTACACCTTC
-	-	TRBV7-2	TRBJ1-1	CASSLAEATHQAFF	TGTGCCAGCAGCTTAGCGGAGGCGACTCATCAAGCTTTCTTT
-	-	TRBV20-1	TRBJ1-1	CSAGGTEAFF	TGCAGTGCCGGGGGCACTGAAGCTTTCTTT
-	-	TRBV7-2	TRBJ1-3	CASSSFSGNTIYF	TGTGCCAGCAGCTCCTTCTCTGGAAACACCATATATTTT
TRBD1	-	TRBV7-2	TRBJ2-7	CASSLSRDRDSYEQYF	TGTGCCAGCAGCTTGAGCCGGGACAGGGACTCCTACGAGCAGTACTTC
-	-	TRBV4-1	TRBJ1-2	CASSQSHGQGNSYTF	TGCGCCAGCAGCCAGTCCCATGGGCAGGGTAATAGCTACACCTTC
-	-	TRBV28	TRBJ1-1	CASSLGQLNTEAFF	TGTGCCAGCAGTCTCGGACAACTGAACACTGAAGCTTTCTTT
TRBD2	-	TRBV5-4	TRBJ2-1	CASSPAGGFSYNEQFF	TGTGCCAGCAGTCCAGCGGGAGGATTCTCCTACAATGAGCAGTTCTTC
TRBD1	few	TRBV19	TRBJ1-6	CASSIGQGNSPLHF	TGTGCCAGTAGTATAGGACAGGGAAATTCACCCCTCCACTTT
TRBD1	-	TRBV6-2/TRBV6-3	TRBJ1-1	CASSLSDRGEAFF	TGTGCCAGCAGCCTCTCAGACAGGGGTGAAGCTTTCTTT
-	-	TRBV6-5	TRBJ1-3	CASSYSADSSGNTIYF	TGTGCCAGCAGTTACTCCGCAGACAGCTCTGGAAACACCATATATTTT
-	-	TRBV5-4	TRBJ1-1	CASSAATGSGTEAFF	TGTGCCAGCAGCGCAGCAACAGGGTCAGGTACTGAAGCTTTCTTT
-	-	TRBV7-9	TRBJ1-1	CASSSGVTANTEAFF	TGTGCCAGCAGCTCGGGGGTAACAGCGAACACTGAAGCTTTCTTT
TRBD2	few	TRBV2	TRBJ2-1	CASNKNGGGNEQFF	TGTGCCAGCAATAAGAACGGGGGGGGCAATGAGCAGTTCTTC
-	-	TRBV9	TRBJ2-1	CASSVVSSVSNGGEQFF	TGTGCCAGCAGCGTAGTTTCCAGCGTATCCAATGGAGGTGAGCAGTTCTTC
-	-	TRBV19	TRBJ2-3	CASSIQGSDTQYF	TGTGCCAGTAGTATTCAGGGATCAGATACGCAGTATTTT
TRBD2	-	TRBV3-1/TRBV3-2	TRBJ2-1	CASSQEKRLAGINEQFF	TGTGCCAGCAGCCAAGAAAAGCGACTAGCGGGTATCAATGAGCAGTTCTTC
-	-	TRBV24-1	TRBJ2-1	CATSGAGLYNEQFF	TGTGCCACCAGTGGGGCAGGGTTGTACAATGAGCAGTTCTTC
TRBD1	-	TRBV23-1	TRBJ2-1	CASSHPAGQGYDNEQFF	TGCGCCAGCAGTCATCCCGCGGGACAGGGTTACGACAATGAGCAGTTCTTC
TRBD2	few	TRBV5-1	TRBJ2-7	CASSRLAGGRDEQYF	TGCGCCAGCAGCCGCTTAGCGGGAGGACGAGACGAGCAGTACTTC
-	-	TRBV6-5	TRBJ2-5	CASNSVGETQYF	TGTGCCAGCAATAGCGTAGGAGAGACCCAGTACTTC